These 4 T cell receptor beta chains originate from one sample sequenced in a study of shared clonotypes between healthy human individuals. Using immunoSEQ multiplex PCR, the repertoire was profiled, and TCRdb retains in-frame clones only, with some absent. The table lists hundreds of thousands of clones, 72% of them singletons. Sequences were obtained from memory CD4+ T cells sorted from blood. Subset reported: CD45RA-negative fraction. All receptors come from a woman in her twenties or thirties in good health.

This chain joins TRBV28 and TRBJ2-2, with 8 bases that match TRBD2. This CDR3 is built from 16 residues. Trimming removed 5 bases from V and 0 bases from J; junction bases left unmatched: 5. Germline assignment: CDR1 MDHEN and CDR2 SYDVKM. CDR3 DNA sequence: TGTGCCAGCAGTACAACTAGCGGAGCGAACACCGGGGAGCTGTTTTTT. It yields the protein CASSTTSGANTGELFF.

CDR3 loop: CASSDRYTGELFF. The CDR3, as DNA: TGTGCCAGTAGCGACAGATACACCGGGGAGCTGTTTTTT. This chain joins TRBV19 and TRBJ2-2; maybe TRBD1 (5 bases). The CDR3 loop spans 13 amino acids. The V end was cut by 6 bases, the J end by 3 bases, with 8 bases between. Germline-derived CDR1 and CDR2 are LNHDA and SQIVND (reference sequence). The whole variable domain, filled in from reference TRBV19 and TRBJ2-2, reads DGGITQSPKYLFRKEGQNVTLSCEQNLNHDAMYWYRQDPGQGLRLIYYSQIVNDFQKGDIAEGYSVSREKKESFPLTVTSAQKNPTAFYLCASSDRYTGELFFGEGSRLTVL.

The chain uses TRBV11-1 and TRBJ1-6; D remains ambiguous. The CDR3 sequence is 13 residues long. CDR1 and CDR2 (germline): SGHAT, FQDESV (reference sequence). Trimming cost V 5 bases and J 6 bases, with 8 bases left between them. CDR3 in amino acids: CASSPGGNSPLHF. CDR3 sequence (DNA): TGTGCCAGCAGCCCTGGTGGTAATTCACCCCTCCACTTT.

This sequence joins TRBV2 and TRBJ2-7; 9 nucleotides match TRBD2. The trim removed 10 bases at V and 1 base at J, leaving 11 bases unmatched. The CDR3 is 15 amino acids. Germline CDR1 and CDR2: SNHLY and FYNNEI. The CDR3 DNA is TGTGCCAAATCAGGGCTAGCGGGAACTTCCTACGAGCAGTACTTC. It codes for CAKSGLAGTSYEQYF. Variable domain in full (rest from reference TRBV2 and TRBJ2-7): EPEVTQTPSHQVTQMGQEVILRCVPISNHLYFYWYRQILGQKVEFLVSFYNNEISEKSEIFDDQFSVERPDGSNFTLKIRSTKLEDSAMYFCAKSGLAGTSYEQYFGPGTRLTVT.